The 9 T cell receptor beta chains reported below all come from one sample, sequenced in a study of tumor-infiltrating lymphocytes in localized non-small cell lung cancer. Measured with immunoSEQ multiplex PCR; TCRdb has only the in-frame clones, and not every one. The sample holds 13,000 or so clones; around 84% are singletons and the top ten take more than 8%. Sequencing was carried out using lung tumor tissue. All receptors come from a human donor with non-small cell lung cancer.

This clone has just one count. The chain links TRBV5-6 to TRBJ2-5; D unresolved. The CDR3 runs 13 residues. The germline CDR1 and CDR2 sequences are SGHDT and YYEEEE. Trimming cost V 1 base and J 5 bases, with 9 bases left between them. The DNA for the CDR3 is TGTGCCAGCAGCTTGCCCGGGCGGGAGACCCAGTACTTC. Its translation is CASSLPGRETQYF.

This clone was picked up one time. This chain connects TRBV6-6 to TRBJ1-1; D remains unclear. The CDR3 extends over 11 amino acids. Germline lookup yields CDR1 MNHNY and CDR2 SVGAGI (reference sequence). Trimming removed 2 bases at V and 3 bases at J, with 1 base between. CDR3 DNA: TGTGCCAGCAGTTACGACACTGAAGCTTTCTTT. Protein: CASSYDTEAFF.

The gene calls are TRBV14 and TRBJ2-7; 8 bases align to TRBD1. Looked up from germline, CDR1 is SGHDN and CDR2 is FVKESK. Unmatched junction bases numbered 5, after V lost 2 bases and J lost 2 bases. The CDR3 is made up of 15 amino acids. The CDR3 loop is CASSQRDRSTYEQYF. For the CDR3, the DNA is TGTGCCAGCAGCCAACGGGACAGGTCGACCTACGAGCAGTACTTC.

This rearrangement joins TRBV15 to TRBJ2-3, with D tentatively TRBD1 (6 bases). V lost 1 base and J lost 4, with 9 bases in between. Germline CDR1 and CDR2: LNHNV and YYDKDF (reference sequence). This CDR3 has 14 residues. The CDR3 DNA is TGTGCCACCAGCAGAGTAACAGGGCCAGATACGCAGTATTTT. It is translated as CATSRVTGPDTQYF.

The V and J genes are TRBV18 and TRBJ2-1; D is unresolved. Germline V gene data show CDR1 as KGHSH and CDR2 as LQKENI. The CDR3 totals 13 residues. V gave up 2 bases and J gave up 7 bases, with 9 bases separating them. CDR3 nucleotides: TGTGCCAGCTCACCATGGGGTGGGAATGAGCAGTTCTTC. Translated: CASSPWGGNEQFF. Full variable domain (remainder filled in from reference TRBV18 and TRBJ2-1): NAGVMQNPRHLVRRRGQEARLRCSPMKGHSHVYWYRQLPEEGLKFMVYLQKENIIDESGMPKERFSAEFPKEGPSILRIQQVVRGDSAAYFCASSPWGGNEQFFGPGTRLTVL.

The J gene is TRBJ2-7, the V gene TRBV28; 8 positions agree with TRBD2. The germline V gene has CDR1 MDHEN and CDR2 SYDVKM. The CDR3 is made up of 14 amino acids. The V and J ends lost 8 bases and 8 bases, in that order; junction bases with no gene match: 14. CDR3 coding DNA: TGTGCCAGCCAACCAACTAGCGGCCTGAGCAAGCAGTACTTC. Its protein product is CASQPTSGLSKQYF.

This sequence joins TRBV15 and TRBJ1-2; D might be TRBD1 (6 bases). V lost 1 base and J lost 4, with 16 bases in between. Germline loops: CDR1 LNHNV, CDR2 YYDKDF (reference sequence). CDR3 length equals 16 residues. Here the CDR3 reads CATSRGDRDTSYGYTF. The CDR3 DNA sequence: TGTGCCACCAGCAGAGGGGACCGGGACACAAGCTATGGCTACACCTTC.

This chain uses TRBV29-1 with TRBJ1-5; a possible D gene is TRBD1 (6 bases). V shed 5 bases and J shed 2 bases, with 13 bases lying between them. CDR3 length equals 14 residues. The germline V gene has CDR1 SQVTM and CDR2 ANQGSEA. The CDR3 bases are TGCAGCGTTCAAGCGGGGGCTGGCAATCAGCCCCAGCATTTT. Encoded protein: CSVQAGAGNQPQHF.

This chain joins TRBV5-1 and TRBJ2-3; D gene ambiguous. Per the germline V gene, CDR1 is SGHRS and CDR2 is YFSETQ. The V gene lost 0 bases and the J gene lost 6 bases, with 5 bases spanning the gap. This CDR3 spans 12 amino acids. CDR3 nucleotides: TGCGCCAGCAGCTTGGGTTTGGATACGCAGTATTTT. Translating it yields CASSLGLDTQYF.